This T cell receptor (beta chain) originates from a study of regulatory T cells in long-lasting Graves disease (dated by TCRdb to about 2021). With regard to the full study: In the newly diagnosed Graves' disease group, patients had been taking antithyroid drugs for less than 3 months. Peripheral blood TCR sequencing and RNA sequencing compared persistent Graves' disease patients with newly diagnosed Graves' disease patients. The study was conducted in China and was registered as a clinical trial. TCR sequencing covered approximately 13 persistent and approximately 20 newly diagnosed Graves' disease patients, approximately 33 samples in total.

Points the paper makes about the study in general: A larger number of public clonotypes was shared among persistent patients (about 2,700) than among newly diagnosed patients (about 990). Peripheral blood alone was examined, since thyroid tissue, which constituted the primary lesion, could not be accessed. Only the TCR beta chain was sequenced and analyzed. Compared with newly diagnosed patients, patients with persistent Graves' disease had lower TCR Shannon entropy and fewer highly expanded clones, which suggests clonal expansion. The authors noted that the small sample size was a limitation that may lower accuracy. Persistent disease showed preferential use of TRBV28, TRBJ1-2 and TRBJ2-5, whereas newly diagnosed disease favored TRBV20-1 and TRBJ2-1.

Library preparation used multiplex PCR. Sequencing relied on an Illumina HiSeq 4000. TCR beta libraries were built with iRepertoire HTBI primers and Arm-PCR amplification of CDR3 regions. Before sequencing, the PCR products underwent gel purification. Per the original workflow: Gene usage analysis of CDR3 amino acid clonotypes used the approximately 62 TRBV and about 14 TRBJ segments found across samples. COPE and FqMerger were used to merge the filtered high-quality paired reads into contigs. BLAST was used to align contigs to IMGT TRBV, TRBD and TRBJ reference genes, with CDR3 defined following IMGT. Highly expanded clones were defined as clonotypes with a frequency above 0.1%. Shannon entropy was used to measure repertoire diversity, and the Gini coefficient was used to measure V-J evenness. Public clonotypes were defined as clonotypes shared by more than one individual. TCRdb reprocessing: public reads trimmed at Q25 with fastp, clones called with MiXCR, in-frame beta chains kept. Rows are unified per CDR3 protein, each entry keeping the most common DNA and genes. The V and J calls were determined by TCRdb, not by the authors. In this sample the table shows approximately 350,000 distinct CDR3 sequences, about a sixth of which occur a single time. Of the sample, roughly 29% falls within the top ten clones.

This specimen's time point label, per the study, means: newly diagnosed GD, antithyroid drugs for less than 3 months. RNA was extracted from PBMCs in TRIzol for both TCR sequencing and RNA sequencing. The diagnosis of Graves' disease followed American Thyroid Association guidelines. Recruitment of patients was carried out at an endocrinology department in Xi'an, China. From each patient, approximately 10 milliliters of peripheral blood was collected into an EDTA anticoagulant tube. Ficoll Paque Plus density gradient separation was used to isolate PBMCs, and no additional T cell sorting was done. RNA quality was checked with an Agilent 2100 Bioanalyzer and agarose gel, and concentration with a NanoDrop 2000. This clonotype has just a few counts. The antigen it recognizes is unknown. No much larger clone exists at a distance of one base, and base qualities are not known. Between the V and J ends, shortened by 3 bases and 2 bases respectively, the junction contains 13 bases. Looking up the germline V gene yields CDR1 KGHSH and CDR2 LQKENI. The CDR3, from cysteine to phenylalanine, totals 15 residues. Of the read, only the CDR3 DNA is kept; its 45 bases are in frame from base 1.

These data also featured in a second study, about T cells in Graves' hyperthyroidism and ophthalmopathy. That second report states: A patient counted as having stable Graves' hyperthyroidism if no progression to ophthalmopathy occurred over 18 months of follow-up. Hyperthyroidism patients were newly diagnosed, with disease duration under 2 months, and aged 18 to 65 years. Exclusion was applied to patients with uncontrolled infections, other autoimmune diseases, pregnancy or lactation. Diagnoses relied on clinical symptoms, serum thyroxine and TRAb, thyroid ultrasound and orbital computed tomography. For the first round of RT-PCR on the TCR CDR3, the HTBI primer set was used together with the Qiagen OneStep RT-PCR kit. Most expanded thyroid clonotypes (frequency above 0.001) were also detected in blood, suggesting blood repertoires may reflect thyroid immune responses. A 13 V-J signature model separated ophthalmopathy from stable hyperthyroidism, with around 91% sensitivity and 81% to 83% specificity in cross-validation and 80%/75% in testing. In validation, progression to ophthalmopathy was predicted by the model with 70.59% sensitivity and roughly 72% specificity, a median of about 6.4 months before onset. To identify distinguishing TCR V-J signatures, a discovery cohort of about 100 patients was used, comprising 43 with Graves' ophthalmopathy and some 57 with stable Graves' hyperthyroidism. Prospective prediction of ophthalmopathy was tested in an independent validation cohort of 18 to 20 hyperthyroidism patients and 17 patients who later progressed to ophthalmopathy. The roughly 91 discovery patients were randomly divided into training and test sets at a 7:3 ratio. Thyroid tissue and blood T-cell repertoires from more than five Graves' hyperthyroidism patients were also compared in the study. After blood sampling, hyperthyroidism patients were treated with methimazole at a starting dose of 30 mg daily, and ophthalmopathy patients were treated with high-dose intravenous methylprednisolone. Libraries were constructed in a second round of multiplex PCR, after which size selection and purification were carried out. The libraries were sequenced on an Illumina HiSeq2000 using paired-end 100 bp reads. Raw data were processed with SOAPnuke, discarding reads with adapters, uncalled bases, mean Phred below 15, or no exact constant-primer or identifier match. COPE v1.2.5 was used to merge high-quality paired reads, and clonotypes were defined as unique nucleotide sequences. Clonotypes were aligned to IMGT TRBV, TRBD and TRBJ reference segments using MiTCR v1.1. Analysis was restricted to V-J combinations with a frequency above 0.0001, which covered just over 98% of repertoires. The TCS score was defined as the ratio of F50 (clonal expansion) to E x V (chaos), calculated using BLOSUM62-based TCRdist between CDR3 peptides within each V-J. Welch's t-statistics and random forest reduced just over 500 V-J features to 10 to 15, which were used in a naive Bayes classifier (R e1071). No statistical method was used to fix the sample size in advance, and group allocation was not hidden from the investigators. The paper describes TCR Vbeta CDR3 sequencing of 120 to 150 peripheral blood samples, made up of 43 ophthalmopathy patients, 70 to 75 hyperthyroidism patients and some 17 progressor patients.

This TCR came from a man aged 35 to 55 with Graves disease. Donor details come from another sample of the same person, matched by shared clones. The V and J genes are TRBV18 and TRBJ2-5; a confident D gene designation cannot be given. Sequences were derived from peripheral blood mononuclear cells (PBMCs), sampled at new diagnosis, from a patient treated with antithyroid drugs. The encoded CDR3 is CASSPLASRQETQYF. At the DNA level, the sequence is TGTGCCAGCTCACCTCTCGCGAGCCGGCAAGAGACCCAGTACTTC. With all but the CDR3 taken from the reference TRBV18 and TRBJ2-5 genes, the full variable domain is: NAGVMQNPRHLVRRRGQEARLRCSPMKGHSHVYWYRQLPEEGLKFMVYLQKENIIDESGMPKERFSAEFPKEGPSILRIQQVVRGDSAAYFCASSPLASRQETQYFGPGTRLLVL.